This entry describes one T cell receptor (beta chain). This record belongs to a study of blood T cell repertoires in COVID-19. At the level of the study: Specimens from acute and convalescent COVID-19 originated in the United States, Italy and Spain. PBMCs, B-cell-depleted T cells, or T cells provided the cDNA or gDNA that made up the material.

As handled by the study authors: Estimated nucleated cell counts came from reference gene primer amplification. The data were produced by immunoSEQ multiplex PCR, yet TCRdb's version contains in-frame clones alone and is incomplete. The V and J calls and clone size come from that table; D and trimming were worked out from the DNA. The sample contains tens of thousands of clones, 87% of which appear only once. The V gene lost 0 bases and the J gene lost 4 bases, with 11 bases spanning the gap. CDR1 and CDR2 (germline): SGHRS, YFSETQ. CDR3 length: 15 amino acids. The receptor comes from a human donor in a cohort sampled during active COVID-19. V is TRBV5-1 and J is TRBJ1-3, with a weak D call TRBD1 (5 bases). The material sequenced was peripheral blood. CDR3 sequence: CASSLAGDRGNTIYF. In DNA form, the CDR3 reads TGCGCCAGCAGCTTGGCGGGTGACAGAGGAAACACCATATATTTT.